The 2 T cell receptor beta chains reported below all come from one sample, sequenced in a study of T cell repertoires in cytomegalovirus infection. No cognate antigen is known for these TCRs. TCRdb re-called the reads with MiXCR, one entry per CDR3 protein. The table has about half a million distinct CDR3 sequences, approximately 42% seen once. Sequencing was performed on cultured PBMCs, taken from culture after CMV antigen stimulation. The receptor source for this set is a human donor in good health (CMV status not recorded). Some clones in this sample may be carry-over from other donors' samples.

The chain has TRBV2 and TRBJ1-2, with unresolved D. Trimming cost V 7 bases and J 8 bases, with 23 bases left between them. The V gene's germline CDR1 is SNHLY and CDR2 FYNNEI. The CDR3 consists of 15 residues. In DNA, the CDR3 is TGTGCCAGCAACCCACGCCAAGGACCCGGTAGCGGCTACACCTTC. This translates into CASNPRQGPGSGYTF.

J is TRBJ2-7 and V is TRBV7-2; 7 bases align to TRBD2. The CDR3 has 15 residues. The V segment lost 6 bases and the J segment 6 bases; nucleotides outside the gene matches: 14. CDR1 is SGHTA and CDR2 is FQGNSA in the germline V gene. CDR3 sequence (DNA): TGTGCCAGCAGGGTGTCCGGACTAGTAGGTTCCGAGCAGTACTTC. Its protein product is CASRVSGLVGSEQYF. Combining the CDR3 with reference TRBV7-2 and TRBJ2-7 gives the whole variable domain GAGVSQSPSNKVTEKGKDVELRCDPISGHTALYWYRQSLGQGLEFLIYFQGNSAPDKSGLPSDRFSAERTGGSVSTLTIQRTQQEDSAVYLCASRVSGLVGSEQYFGPGTRLTVT.